This TCR beta chain was retrieved from a study of post-analysis software for immune sequencing data. The study's findings and limits: Included in a set of roughly five TRBV segments more frequent in patients than controls were TRBV5-6, TRBV5-1 and TRBV20-1.

The count of this clonotype is one. Its specificity is not known. TCR beta libraries were prepared from cDNA with unique molecular identifiers. Each CDR3 protein is one row after TCRdb ran MiXCR on the PCR reads. The data contain 750,000 to 950,000 distinct CDR3 sequences, roughly 58% of them seen just once; the ten biggest clones take up over 4%. This CDR3 is built from 14 residues. The V gene end was trimmed by 6 bases and the J gene end by 4 bases; junction bases not matched to a gene: 10. Germline lookup yields CDR1 SQVTM and CDR2 ANQGSEA. The chain is built from TRBV29-1 and TRBJ2-7, with TRBD1 matching over 9 bases. The sample was blood. The source of this sequence is a girl under 18 with multiple sclerosis. CDR3: CSVLHRDRAYEQYF. The CDR3 DNA sequence: TGCAGCGTGCTGCACCGGGACAGGGCTTACGAGCAGTACTTC.